Each of the 14 T cell receptor beta chains below was sequenced from the same sample in a study of human T cells and chemical hapten exposure. MiXCR, run by TCRdb on the RACE reads, gives a single entry per CDR3 protein. Here the sample spans under 200,000 distinct CDR3 sequences, nearly 30% being singletons. The time point denotes: pre-sensitization, week 0. Noted treatment: therapeutic diphenylcyclopropenone sensitization with weekly scalp DPC. Sample: whole blood, taken in connection with sensitization to the hapten diphenylcyclopropenone (DPC). These receptors were obtained from a woman in her twenties or thirties with alopecia areata. Some clones in this sample may be carry-over from other donors' samples.

The genes are TRBV7-2 and TRBJ1-2; D gene uncertain. The V end was cut by 4 bases, the J end by 5 bases, with 11 bases between. The CDR3 loop spans 13 amino acids. CDR1 SGHTA and CDR2 FQGNSA come from the germline V gene. The CDR3 spells CASSYSPQYGYTF. CDR3 coding DNA: TGTGCCAGCAGCTATAGCCCCCAATATGGCTACACCTTC. Drawing the rest from reference TRBV7-2 and TRBJ1-2, the complete variable domain is GAGVSQSPSNKVTEKGKDVELRCDPISGHTALYWYRQSLGQGLEFLIYFQGNSAPDKSGLPSDRFSAERTGGSVSTLTIQRTQQEDSAVYLCASSYSPQYGYTFGSGTRLTVV.

This clonotype was observed at least ten times. The CDR3 is CASSYLRGTGANVLTF. DNA for the CDR3: TGTGCCAGCAGCTATCTCAGGGGGACTGGGGCCAACGTCCTGACTTTC. V gene TRBV27 combines with J gene TRBJ2-6; TRBD1 aligns across 7 bases. The CDR3 is 16 amino acids. The junction had 7 bases not matched to a gene; V was cut back by 6 bases and J by 2 bases. CDR1 is MNHEY and CDR2 is SMNVEV in the germline V gene (reference sequence).

The chain is built from TRBV28 and TRBJ2-1, with a weak D call TRBD2 (7 bases). Germline V lookup: CDR1 MDHEN, CDR2 SYDVKM. V was clipped by 8 bases and J by 2 bases, with 13 bases between them. This CDR3 has 14 residues. The CDR3 reads CASGRGGPYNEQFF. DNA for the CDR3: TGTGCCAGCGGGAGGGGGGGGCCCTACAATGAGCAGTTCTTC.

J is TRBJ2-7 and V is TRBV29-1, with 10 bases matching TRBD1. Germline CDR1 reads SQVTM; CDR2 reads ANQGSEA. Losses at the gene ends were 4 bases for V and 5 bases for J; bases not matched to a gene: 5. CDR3 length equals 13 residues. For the CDR3, the DNA is TGCAGCGTTGCCGGGACAGGGGTCCACGAGCAGTACTTC. It codes for CSVAGTGVHEQYF.

The table lists this clonotype with a few counts. The rearrangement links TRBV21-1 to TRBJ1-1. TRBV21-1 constitutes a pseudogene. There are 12 residues in the CDR3. The CDR3 reads CASGGGGPEAFF. CDR3 in DNA: TGTGCCAGCGGGGGGGGAGGGCCTGAAGCTTTCTTT.

This chain joins TRBV29-1 and TRBJ1-4; 9 bases are a match to TRBD1. V was clipped by 3 bases and J by 5 bases; unmatched bases: 4. This CDR3 is built from 14 residues. Germline V gene lookup returns CDR1 SQVTM and CDR2 ANQGSEA. CDR3 bases: TGCAGCGTTGATCTTGGGACAGGGAATGAAAAACTGTTTTTT. Translated: CSVDLGTGNEKLFF. Combining the CDR3 with reference TRBV29-1 and TRBJ1-4 gives the whole variable domain SAVISQKPSRDICQRGTSLTIQCQVDSQVTMMFWYRQQPGQSLTLIATANQGSEATYESGFVIDKFPISRPNLTFSTLTVSNMSPEDSSIYLCSVDLGTGNEKLFFGSGTQLSVL.

This clonotype showed up just a few times. The chain has TRBV10-2 and TRBJ2-1, with a possible D match to TRBD2 (5 bases). Germline loops: CDR1 WSHSY, CDR2 SAAADI. The CDR3 is made up of 16 amino acids. V dropped 3 bases and J dropped 2 bases, with 14 bases sitting between them. CDR3 region: CASSDFKRRTYNEQFF. As DNA, the CDR3 is TGCGCCAGCAGTGATTTTAAGCGGCGAACCTACAATGAGCAGTTCTTC.

This clonotype was recorded a few times. The CDR3 protein is CAISEPTLAGATHSYEQYF. The CDR3 DNA sequence: TGTGCCATCAGTGAGCCAACACTAGCGGGGGCCACCCACTCCTACGAGCAGTACTTC. This chain joins TRBV10-3 and TRBJ2-7; 11 nucleotides line up with TRBD2. The ends lost 2 bases at V and 0 bases at J; junction bases unmatched: 12. The CDR3 is made up of 19 amino acids. Germline CDR1 ENHRY, CDR2 SYGVKD.

This chain links TRBV7-3 with TRBJ2-2; tentatively, D is TRBD1 (6 bases). Trimming stripped 1 base from V and 3 bases from J, with 9 bases between. CDR1 SGHTA and CDR2 FQGTGA come from the germline V gene. The CDR3 contains 15 residues. CDR3 DNA: TGTGCCAGCAGCTTAAAACAGGGCTACACCGGGGAGCTGTTTTTT. Its protein is CASSLKQGYTGELFF.

V gene TRBV20-1 combines with J gene TRBJ1-2; D remains unclear. The CDR3 is 11 residues long. CDR1 and CDR2 from the germline V gene are DFQATT and SNEGSKA (reference sequence). V lost 6 bases and J lost 6, with 11 bases in between. CDR3 in DNA: TGCAGTGCCCCCTGGGTTAATGGCTACACCTTC. Protein product: CSAPWVNGYTF.

V and J are TRBV20-1 and TRBJ2-7, with 14 bases that match TRBD2. In germline, CDR1 is DFQATT, CDR2 SNEGSKA (reference sequence). The CDR3 has 14 amino acids. V was pared by 6 bases and J by 6 bases, with 7 bases of the junction left unmatched. CDR3 DNA: TGCAGTGCCCACGGACTAGCGGGAGGACGCGAGCAGTACTTC. It encodes CSAHGLAGGREQYF.

In its sample, this clonotype was seen a few times. The chain employs TRBV6-2 or TRBV6-3 and TRBJ2-2; D ambiguous. Germline CDR1 and CDR2: MNHEY and SVGEGT. V was shortened by 2 bases and J by 7 bases, with 5 bases between the two germline ends. The CDR3 length is 12 residues. The CDR3 sequence: CASSYVFGELFF. DNA for the CDR3: TGTGCCAGCAGTTACGTTTTCGGGGAGCTGTTTTTT.

The gene calls are TRBV29-1 and TRBJ2-6; D is tentatively TRBD1 or TRBD2 (5 bases each). CDR3 length: 18 amino acids. Germline V lookup: CDR1 SQVTM, CDR2 ANQGSEA. Trimming pared 2 bases from V and 0 bases from J, leaving 17 bases between. The CDR3 region has the DNA TGCAGCGTTGAAAGGTTGGGCAGGGAGACCTCTGGGGCCAACGTCCTGACTTTC. Translating it yields CSVERLGRETSGANVLTF.

The rearrangement links TRBV20-1 to TRBJ2-3; D gene unclear. Per the germline V gene, CDR1 is DFQATT and CDR2 is SNEGSKA (reference sequence). V was pared by 1 base and J by 5 bases, with 10 bases between. This CDR3 spans 13 amino acids. The chain's CDR3 is CSARGMFLDTQYF. For the CDR3, the DNA is TGCAGTGCTAGAGGGATGTTCCTAGATACGCAGTATTTT.